Below, 30 T cell receptor beta chains from the same sample are listed, as sequenced in a study of T cell responses to AZD1222 COVID-19 vaccine. TCRdb's table, derived via immunoSEQ multiplex PCR, lists solely in-frame clones and lacks some. This table holds 100,000 to 120,000 clones, 85% to 95% found once. The starting material was peripheral blood, obtained 28 days after the second AZD1222 dose. These receptors all come from an adult who received the AZD1222 COVID-19 vaccine.

The chain uses TRBV11-2 and TRBJ2-3; 8 positions agree with TRBD1. This CDR3 is 16 amino acids long. The germline gives CDR1 SGHAT, CDR2 FQNNGV. Unmatched junction bases numbered 9, after V lost 6 bases and J lost 1 base. In DNA, the CDR3 is TGTGCCAGCAGTTTGCTAGAGGGACAGGGCACAGATACGCAGTATTTT. Translating it yields CASSLLEGQGTDTQYF.

The chain has TRBV6-5 and TRBJ2-3; D is possibly TRBD2 (6 bases). V lost 6 bases, J lost 2 bases, and 12 bases lay in between. The length of the CDR3 is 14 residues. Germline-derived CDR1 and CDR2 are MNHEY and SVGAGI. The CDR3 region is CASRREKNTDTQYF. The CDR3 DNA is TGTGCCAGCAGACGGGAGAAAAACACAGATACGCAGTATTTT.

The chain has TRBV19 and TRBJ2-7, with D possibly TRBD1 on 5 matching bases. The CDR3 sequence is 13 residues long. Germline CDR1 reads LNHDA; CDR2 reads SQIVND (reference sequence). Trimming shortened V by 7 bases and J by 0 bases, and 10 bases separated the two germline ends. The CDR3, as DNA: TGTGCCAGTAAAACGGACAACTCCTACGAGCAGTACTTC. Its translation: CASKTDNSYEQYF.

The rearrangement uses TRBV7-9 and TRBJ2-3; D is ambiguous. The CDR3 loop spans 11 amino acids. Trimming left V 4 bases short and J 6 bases short, with 5 bases between. The germline V gene has CDR1 SEHNR and CDR2 FQNEAQ (reference sequence). The CDR3 sequence: CASSYRDTQYF. For the CDR3, the DNA is TGTGCCAGCAGCTATAGGGATACGCAGTATTTT. Combining the CDR3 with reference TRBV7-9 and TRBJ2-3 gives the whole variable domain DTGVSQNPRHKITKRGQNVTFRCDPISEHNRLYWYRQTLGQGPEFLTYFQNEAQLEKSRLLSDRFSAERPKGSFSTLEIQRTEQGDSAMYLCASSYRDTQYFGPGTRLTVL.

The gene calls are TRBV27 and TRBJ2-5, with TRBD1 matching 8 bases. The germline V gene encodes CDR1 MNHEY and CDR2 SMNVEV (reference sequence). V lost 5 bases, J lost 1 base, and 9 bases stayed unmatched. The CDR3 is 16 amino acids. CDR3 loop: CASSLRQGRFQETQYF. In DNA form, the CDR3 reads TGTGCCAGCAGTCTAAGACAGGGGAGATTCCAAGAGACCCAGTACTTC.

The V and J genes are TRBV5-1 and TRBJ1-5; D uncertain. The V gene's germline CDR1 is SGHRS and CDR2 YFSETQ. The CDR3 runs 14 residues. The ends were cut back, 0 bases at V and 5 bases at J, with 9 bases in the middle. The CDR3 reads CASSLEGQDQPQHF. CDR3 coding DNA: TGCGCCAGCAGCTTGGAAGGGCAGGATCAGCCCCAGCATTTT.

This rearrangement joins TRBV6-5 to TRBJ1-6, with a possible D match to TRBD1 (5 bases). This CDR3 region has 14 residues. The V end lost 6 bases, the J end lost 7 bases, and 13 bases lay between the germline ends. Germline loops: CDR1 MNHEY, CDR2 SVGAGI. Written as DNA, the CDR3 is TGTGCCAGCAGCCGGGAGCGGGGGAATTCACCCCTCCACTTT. Encoded protein: CASSRERGNSPLHF.

The chain has TRBV11-3 and TRBJ1-1; no definite D call. There are 18 residues in the CDR3. Per the germline V gene, CDR1 is SGHNT and CDR2 is YENEEA. Between the trimmed V and J ends, which lost 4 bases and 2 bases, there was a span of 23 bases. The CDR3 DNA sequence: TGTGCCAGCAGCTCCACTCAGGTGACCGGCGGGGTTAACACTGAAGCTTTCTTT. Encoded protein: CASSSTQVTGGVNTEAFF.

The chain recombines TRBV5-1 with TRBJ1-5; D is perhaps TRBD1 (5 bases). The CDR3 has 14 residues. Trimming shortened V by 0 bases and J by 7 bases, and 11 bases separated the two germline ends. CDR1 and CDR2 from the germline V gene are SGHRS and YFSETQ. CDR3: CASSLGQGSQPQHF. Here the CDR3 DNA reads TGCGCCAGCAGCTTGGGCCAGGGCTCCCAGCCCCAGCATTTT.

This chain links TRBV7-9 with TRBJ1-1; D unclear. CDR3 size: 13 residues. Between the trimmed V and J ends, which lost 1 base and 4 bases, there was a span of 7 bases. CDR1 and CDR2 from the germline V gene are SEHNR and FQNEAQ (reference sequence). The CDR3 sequence is CASSLEEGTEAFF. CDR3 sequence (DNA): TGTGCCAGCAGCTTAGAGGAGGGCACTGAAGCTTTCTTT.

The rearrangement uses TRBV7-9 and TRBJ1-4; the D is unclear. The CDR3 runs 16 residues. The germline V and J ends were trimmed by 3 bases and 7 bases, with 18 bases remaining between them. Germline assignment: CDR1 SEHNR and CDR2 FQNEAQ (reference sequence). CDR3 in DNA: TGTGCCAGCAGCTTCTTATTTGGTGCGCTGGGTGAAAAACTGTTTTTT. This sequence encodes CASSFLFGALGEKLFF.

The chain combines TRBV21-1 with TRBJ1-3. TRBV21-1 is a pseudogene locus. The CDR3 is made up of 15 amino acids. The CDR3 sequence is CASRWFRTSGNTIYF. The CDR3 nucleotides are TGTGCCAGCAGGTGGTTTCGTACCTCTGGAAACACCATATATTTT.

V is TRBV3-1 (or the pseudogene TRBV3-2) and J is TRBJ1-4; D gene uncertain. Germline V gene sequence: CDR1 LGHDT, CDR2 YNNKEL (reference sequence). V lost 5 bases and J 8 bases, leaving 15 bases between the germline ends. The CDR3 covers 14 residues. CDR3 loop: CASSSLGSREKLFF. CDR3 sequence (DNA): TGTGCCAGCAGCTCCTTGGGCTCACGGGAAAAACTGTTTTTT.

The chain links TRBV7-6 to TRBJ2-1; D is undetermined. This CDR3 is built from 16 residues. V gave up 1 base and J gave up 3 bases, with 13 bases separating them. The germline V gene encodes CDR1 SGHVS and CDR2 FNYEAQ. CDR3: CASSLVLGNDYNEQFF. The CDR3 region has the DNA TGTGCCAGCAGCTTAGTTCTGGGAAACGACTACAATGAGCAGTTCTTC.

J is TRBJ2-7 and V is TRBV7-2; D gene uncertain. The CDR3 spans 11 residues. The germline V gene encodes CDR1 SGHTA and CDR2 FQGNSA. The ends were cut back, 3 bases at V and 4 bases at J, with 4 bases in the middle. For the CDR3, the DNA is TGTGCCAGCAGCTTCCAATACGAGCAGTACTTC. This codes for CASSFQYEQYF.

The V call is TRBV11-2, the J call TRBJ2-1; 8 bases are shared with TRBD2. The germline CDR1 and CDR2 sequences are SGHAT and FQNNGV. The V segment lost 6 bases and the J segment 2 bases; nucleotides outside the gene matches: 6. The CDR3 spans 15 residues. As DNA, the CDR3 is TGTGCCAGCAGTCCCAGCGGGGGCCCCTACAATGAGCAGTTCTTC. It specifies CASSPSGGPYNEQFF. The complete variable domain, with remaining parts taken from reference TRBV11-2 and TRBJ2-1, reads EAGVAQSPRYKIIEKRQSVAFWCNPISGHATLYWYQQILGQGPKLLIQFQNNGVVDDSQLPKDRFSAERLKGVDSTLKIQPAKLEDSAVYLCASSPSGGPYNEQFFGPGTRLTVL.

The chain employs TRBV2 and TRBJ2-5, with 8 bases identical to TRBD2. This CDR3 region has 15 residues. The germline gives CDR1 SNHLY, CDR2 FYNNEI. V lost 4 bases, J lost 2 bases, and 6 bases stayed unmatched. CDR3 loop: CASSATGGRQETQYF. The CDR3 DNA is TGTGCCAGCAGTGCTACGGGGGGGCGTCAAGAGACCCAGTACTTC. Full variable domain (rest looked up from reference TRBV2 and TRBJ2-5): EPEVTQTPSHQVTQMGQEVILRCVPISNHLYFYWYRQILGQKVEFLVSFYNNEISEKSEIFDDQFSVERPDGSNFTLKIRSTKLEDSAMYFCASSATGGRQETQYFGPGTRLLVL.

The chain joins TRBV9 to TRBJ1-1, with 7 bases fitting TRBD1. This CDR3 comprises 14 residues. Germline CDR1 and CDR2: SGDLS and YYNGEE. Unmatched junction bases numbered 3, after V lost 4 bases and J lost 0 bases. This chain's CDR3 is CASSTTGMNTEAFF. The DNA for the CDR3 is TGTGCCAGCAGCACGACAGGGATGAACACTGAAGCTTTCTTT.

The chain joins TRBV12-3 or TRBV12-4 to TRBJ2-2, with a weak D call TRBD2 (6 bases). This CDR3 has 13 residues. V was shortened by 6 bases and J by 5 bases, with 10 bases between the two germline ends. The CDR3 loop is CASSRDLTGELFF. The CDR3 DNA reads TGTGCCAGCAGCAGGGACTTAACCGGGGAGCTGTTTTTT.

The chain couples TRBV19 to TRBJ1-1; 7 nucleotides line up with TRBD1. The CDR3 runs to 13 residues. V lost 6 bases, J lost 0 bases, and 1 base stayed unmatched. The germline gives CDR1 LNHDA, CDR2 SQIVND (reference sequence). The CDR3 region has the DNA TGTGCCAGTAGGGGACAGATGAACACTGAAGCTTTCTTT. Protein product: CASRGQMNTEAFF.

The chain is built from TRBV7-8 and TRBJ2-3, with D tentatively TRBD2 (6 bases). V lost 5 bases and J 2 bases, leaving 17 bases between the germline ends. CDR1 and CDR2 from the germline V gene are SGHVS and FQNEAQ. CDR3 length: 16 residues. CDR3: CASSPGTLILTDTQYF. Written as DNA, the CDR3 is TGTGCCAGCAGCCCTGGGACTTTAATCCTCACAGATACGCAGTATTTT.

The rearrangement uses TRBV3-1 (or the pseudogene TRBV3-2) and TRBJ1-2; D uncertain. The CDR3 consists of 16 residues. Between the trimmed V and J ends, which lost 6 bases and 5 bases, there was a span of 22 bases. Germline-derived CDR1 and CDR2 are LGHDT and YNNKEL (reference sequence). The DNA for the CDR3 is TGTGCCAGCAGTCATGCCTGGCGGGGTCCAAGGTATGGCTACACCTTC. Translated, it gives CASSHAWRGPRYGYTF.

CDR3 loop: CASSLPGNTIYF. The CDR3 DNA follows: TGTGCCAGCAGTTTACCTGGAAACACCATATATTTT. V gene TRBV27 combines with J gene TRBJ1-3; D gene ambiguous. The CDR3 is made up of 12 amino acids. Germline assignment: CDR1 MNHEY and CDR2 SMNVEV (reference sequence). V was pared by 2 bases and J by 2 bases, with 1 base between.

The gene calls are TRBV10-1 and TRBJ1-2; possibly TRBD1 for D (6 bases). V lost 11 bases and J lost 4, with 8 bases in between. Germline CDR1 is WNHNN and CDR2 is SYGVQD (reference sequence). This CDR3 is built from 10 residues. The CDR3 DNA sequence: TGCGCCGGACAGTTCTATGGCTACACCTTC. This translates into CAGQFYGYTF.

The chain combines TRBV6-5 with TRBJ1-1; D is perhaps TRBD1 (6 bases). V was pared by 5 bases and J by 3 bases, with 10 bases between. The CDR3 sequence is 13 residues long. Germline CDR1 and CDR2: MNHEY and SVGAGI. CDR3 protein: CASSRTEYTEAFF. CDR3 nucleotides: TGTGCCAGCAGTCGGACAGAGTACACTGAAGCTTTCTTT.

The genes are TRBV5-1 and TRBJ1-5; D ambiguous. Germline V lookup: CDR1 SGHRS, CDR2 YFSETQ. The length of the CDR3 is 14 residues. The V end lost 0 bases, the J end lost 5 bases, and 9 bases lay between the germline ends. CDR3 residues: CASSLEGFDQPQHF. DNA of the CDR3: TGCGCCAGCAGCTTGGAAGGGTTTGATCAGCCCCAGCATTTT. The whole variable domain, remainder taken from reference TRBV5-1 and TRBJ1-5, is KAGVTQTPRYLIKTRGQQVTLSCSPISGHRSVSWYQQTPGQGLQFLFEYFSETQRNKGNFPGRFSGRQFSNSRSEMNVSTLELGDSALYLCASSLEGFDQPQHFGDGTRLSIL.

The chain is built from TRBV9 and TRBJ1-1; the D gene is possibly TRBD1 (5 bases). Trimming cost V 0 bases and J 5 bases, with 8 bases left between them. CDR1 and CDR2 from the germline V gene are SGDLS and YYNGEE. The CDR3 is made up of 13 amino acids. CDR3 DNA: TGTGCCAGCAGCGTAGGGGGGGAGACTGAAGCTTTCTTT. Its translation is CASSVGGETEAFF.

In the case of this clone: A junction end diverges from the germline sequence, so it may reflect a read error. The J gene is TRBJ1-3, the V gene TRBV2; D not certain. The CDR3 runs to 14 residues. Germline V CDR1 and CDR2: SNHLY, FYNNEI. CDR3 protein: CASREDLSGNTIYF. The CDR3 DNA is TGTGCCAGCAGGGAAGACCTGAGTGGAAACACCATATATTTT. The entire variable domain, with the rest obtained from reference TRBV2 and TRBJ1-3, is as follows: EPEVTQTPSHQVTQMGQEVILRCVPISNHLYFYWYRQILGQKVEFLVSFYNNEISEKSEIFDDQFSVERPDGSNFTLKIRSTKLEDSAMYFCASREDLSGNTIYFGEGSWLTVV.

The V call is TRBV28, the J call TRBJ2-2; D is perhaps TRBD2 (6 bases). Germline V gene lookup returns CDR1 MDHEN and CDR2 SYDVKM. The CDR3 runs 18 residues. V was pared by 6 bases and J by 2 bases, with 22 bases between. Here the CDR3 reads CASSHGGAPGLNTGELFF. As DNA, the CDR3 is TGTGCCAGCAGCCACGGCGGGGCCCCGGGCCTAAACACCGGGGAGCTGTTTTTT.

As concerns this clone: The junction departs from the called germline gene at one end, perhaps through a read error. This chain links TRBV11-2 with TRBJ2-7; 8 nucleotides align to TRBD2. There are 17 residues in the CDR3. Germline CDR1 is SGHAT and CDR2 is FQNNGV. CDR3 amino acids: CASCLLKRAGVTYEQYF. For the CDR3, the DNA is TGTGCCAGCTGCTTGTTAAAAAGAGCGGGAGTAACGTACGAGCAGTACTTC. Drawing the rest from reference TRBV11-2 and TRBJ2-7, the complete variable domain is EAGVAQSPRYKIIEKRQSVAFWCNPISGHATLYWYQQILGQGPKLLIQFQNNGVVDDSQLPKDRFSAERLKGVDSTLKIQPAKLEDSAVYLCASCLLKRAGVTYEQYFGPGTRLTVT.